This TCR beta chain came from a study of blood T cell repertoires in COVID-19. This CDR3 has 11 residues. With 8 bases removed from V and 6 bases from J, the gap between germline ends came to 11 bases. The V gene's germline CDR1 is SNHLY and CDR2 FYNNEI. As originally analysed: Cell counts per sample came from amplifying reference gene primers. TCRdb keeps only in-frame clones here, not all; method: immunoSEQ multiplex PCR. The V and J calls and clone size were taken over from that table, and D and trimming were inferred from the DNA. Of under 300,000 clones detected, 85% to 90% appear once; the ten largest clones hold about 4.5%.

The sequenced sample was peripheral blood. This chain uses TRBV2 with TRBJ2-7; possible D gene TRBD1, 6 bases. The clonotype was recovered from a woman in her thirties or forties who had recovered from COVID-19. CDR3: CASRGGPEQYF. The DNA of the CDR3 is TGTGCCAGCCGAGGGGGACCCGAGCAGTACTTC.